This T cell receptor beta chain was found in a study of T cell clonotyping in hematopoietic cell transplantation. Notes on the study in general: Without cell sorting, CD4 versus CD8 contributions remain unresolved. After transplant, recipient diversity fell while pathologically expanded clonotypes grew through day 180. Higher Inverse Simpson Index values in graft donor and pretransplant recipient predicted broader posttransplant TCR diversity. Few recipient clonotypes overlapped donors; over 95% were de novo at given depth.

As for this clone: Its antigen is not known.

Generated by immunoSEQ multiplex PCR, the TCRdb table keeps only in-frame clones and is missing some. The table records approximately 75,000 clones, 85% to 95% of them present only once. The CDR3 spans 15 residues. V lost 3 bases and J lost 2, with 11 bases in between. Germline V gene data show CDR1 as MNHEY and CDR2 as SMNVEV (reference sequence). Sequencing was carried out using peripheral blood mononuclear cells. The TCR comes from a man in his fifties or sixties in good health. Some clones in this sample may be carry-over from other donors' samples. The chain is built from TRBV27 and TRBJ2-1; possible D gene TRBD1, 5 bases. CDR3 amino acids: CASSFREVPYNEQFF. In DNA form, the CDR3 reads TGTGCCAGCAGTTTCAGGGAAGTCCCCTACAATGAGCAGTTCTTC.